One T cell receptor beta chain is described in this entry. It was with unique molecular identifiers that the TCRbeta library was prepared. TCRdb ran MiXCR on the PCR reads and lists one entry per CDR3 protein. This repertoire shows hundreds of thousands of distinct CDR3 sequences, approximately 20% found once; its top ten account for more than 2.5%. J was trimmed by 5 bases and V by 1 base; bases with no gene match: 4. There are 13 residues in the CDR3. Germline V CDR1 and CDR2: DFQATT, SNEGSKA (reference sequence). This record belongs to a study of T-cell reconstitution after alpha-beta-depleted transplantation in children.

The sequencing here drew on PBMCs from the stem cell graft donor, taken from the stem cell graft. The rearrangement joins TRBV20-1 to TRBJ2-5; 7 bases align to TRBD1. The clonotype originates from a human donor who donated a stem cell graft to a child with acute lymphoblastic leukemia. The chain's CDR3 is CSARAQGLETQYF. The CDR3 nucleotides are TGCAGTGCTAGAGCACAGGGGCTGGAGACCCAGTACTTC.